The 2 T cell receptor beta chains listed next were all sequenced from one sample in a study of T cells after posttransplantation cyclophosphamide. The naive gate required viable CD3+CD4+ or CD3+CD8+ cells with CCR7+CD45RA+CD45RO-CD95-CD27+CD28+ phenotype. The data were produced by immunoSEQ multiplex PCR, yet TCRdb's version contains in-frame clones alone and is incomplete. The sample lists about 22,000 clones, less than 98% seen once, with roughly 0.13% in the top ten. Sequencing input: naive CD4+ T cells sorted from PBMCs. The source of these receptors is a man aged 45-65 years in good health, CMV-negative, and a related stem cell transplant donor.

This rearrangement joins TRBV2 to TRBJ1-1; D may be TRBD1 (5 bases). The CDR3 contains 12 residues. Germline V gene lookup returns CDR1 SNHLY and CDR2 FYNNEI. The ends were cut back, 6 bases at V and 8 bases at J, with 13 bases in the middle. CDR3 sequence reads: CASRARAAEAFF. CDR3 bases: TGTGCCAGCAGGGCCAGGGCGGCAGAAGCTTTCTTT.

The V and J genes are TRBV7-9 and TRBJ1-2; the match to TRBD1 covers 7 bases. After removal of 5 bases from V and 9 bases from J, the junction contained 12 bases not matched to a gene. The length of the CDR3 is 14 residues. The germline V gene has CDR1 SEHNR and CDR2 FQNEAQ (reference sequence). In DNA form, the CDR3 reads TGTGCCAGCAGCCCTCGCCGGGACAGTTATCGCTACACCTTC. As protein: CASSPRRDSYRYTF.